This paragraph covers one TCR beta chain sequence. TCRdb itself ran the RACE reads through MiXCR, one entry per CDR3 protein. Of some 350,000 distinct CDR3 sequences listed, 5.5% to 8% are singletons. The CDR3 is made up of 16 amino acids. V was pared by 2 bases and J by 4 bases, with 18 bases between. CDR1 and CDR2 from the germline V gene are MNHEY and SVGAGI. Time point denoted: patch test 1, 2 weeks after DPC sensitization. This sample's treatment: therapeutic diphenylcyclopropenone sensitization with weekly scalp DPC. The sample belongs to a study of human T cells and chemical hapten exposure. The material sequenced was whole blood, taken in connection with sensitization to the hapten diphenylcyclopropenone (DPC). The TCR was taken from a woman younger than 30 with alopecia areata. Some clones in this sample may be carry-over from other donors' samples. The chain combines TRBV6-5 with TRBJ2-7; a possible D gene is TRBD2 (5 bases). This CDR3 reads CASSYQSPGLWYEQYF. Written as DNA, the CDR3 is TGTGCCAGCAGTTACCAAAGCCCGGGGTTATGGTACGAGCAGTACTTC.